Listed below are T cell receptor beta chains from one sample, sequenced in a study of control samples from healthy donors and cancer patients. Using immunoSEQ multiplex PCR, the repertoire was profiled, and TCRdb retains in-frame clones only, with some absent. The sample lists about 140,000 clones, 92% occurring once. The sample was blood. Every receptor here comes from a man aged 25-40 years in good health. The CDR3 runs from the conserved cysteine through the conserved F or W. The D gene is left open where the match is weak. Not every row has a clone size; where given, it reads once, few, many or a size class.

cdr3_length,j_call,clone_size,v_call,d_call,cdr3_aa,cdr3_nt
13,TRBJ1-5,-,TRBV11-2,-,CASSLGRNQPQHF,TGTGCCAGCAGCTTAGGACGTAATCAGCCCCAGCATTTT
15,TRBJ2-2,-,TRBV28,TRBD1,CATLTGTGETGELFF,TGTGCCACCCTCACCGGGACAGGGGAAACCGGGGAGCTGTTTTTT
19,TRBJ2-1,-,TRBV5-6,TRBD2,CASSLGRTRVGSSYNEQFF,TGTGCCAGCAGCTTGGGTAGGACTAGGGTAGGGAGCTCCTACAATGAGCAGTTCTTC
15,TRBJ1-4,-,TRBV28,-,CASSPASIRWEKLFF,TGTGCCAGCAGTCCCGCCTCGATTCGGTGGGAAAAACTGTTTTTT
13,TRBJ1-3,-,TRBV9,-,CASSPDSSDTIYF,TGTGCCAGCAGCCCGGACAGCTCGGACACCATATATTTT
13,TRBJ1-1,-,TRBV10-2,-,CASADSRGTEAFF,TGCGCCAGCGCTGACAGCCGGGGGACTGAAGCTTTCTTT
15,TRBJ2-5,few,TRBV28,TRBD1,CASGNRGPFQETQYF,TGTGCCAGCGGAAACAGGGGGCCTTTCCAAGAGACCCAGTACTTC
15,TRBJ1-5,-,TRBV7-2,TRBD1,CASSIQGGVNQPQHF,TGTGCCAGCAGCATTCAGGGGGGGGTAAATCAGCCCCAGCATTTT
15,TRBJ1-5,-,TRBV19,TRBD1,CASSARTGWTQPQHF,TGTGCCAGTAGTGCCCGGACAGGATGGACTCAGCCCCAGCATTTT
14,TRBJ1-1,-,TRBV30,-,CAWNPPDAPTEAFF,TGTGCCTGGAATCCCCCGGACGCGCCAACTGAAGCTTTCTTT
16,TRBJ2-7,once,TRBV9,TRBD2,CASSVGGSGAPYEQYF,TGTGCCAGCAGCGTAGGTGGTAGCGGGGCCCCCTACGAGCAGTACTTC
14,TRBJ2-1,-,TRBV12-5,-,CASGLASSYNEQFF,TGTGCTAGTGGTTTAGCCAGCTCCTACAATGAGCAGTTCTTC
18,TRBJ2-3,-,TRBV6-1,TRBD1,CASSEDRGRFFTGDTQYF,TGTGCCAGCAGTGAAGATAGGGGGCGGTTTTTTACGGGAGATACGCAGTATTTT
13,TRBJ2-3,-,TRBV11-3,-,CASSWSSTDTQYF,TGTGCCAGCAGCTGGTCCAGCACAGATACGCAGTATTTT
14,TRBJ1-5,-,TRBV5-1,-,CASSLAGMNQPQHF,TGCGCCAGCAGCTTGGCAGGGATGAATCAGCCCCAGCATTTT
15,TRBJ2-2,-,TRBV5-1,-,CASSPSSGSLGELFF,TGCGCCAGCAGCCCCTCGAGCGGATCCCTTGGGGAGCTGTTTTTT
13,TRBJ1-1,-,TRBV14,-,CASSQVVNTEAFF,TGTGCCAGCAGCCAAGTTGTGAACACTGAAGCTTTCTTT
15,TRBJ2-1,-,TRBV3-1/TRBV3-2,TRBD2,CASSQSGRGYNEQFF,TGTGCCAGCAGCCAAAGCGGGAGAGGGTACAATGAGCAGTTCTTC
14,TRBJ2-7,-,TRBV7-8,TRBD2,CASSLVAGPYEQYF,TGTGCCAGCAGCTTAGTAGCGGGGCCGTACGAGCAGTACTTC
18,TRBJ2-5,-,TRBV28,TRBD2,CASSSEPRLAGIQETQYF,TGTGCCAGCAGTTCCGAGCCTCGGCTAGCGGGAATTCAAGAGACCCAGTACTTC
17,TRBJ2-1,-,TRBV4-3,TRBD2,CASSQDPSGSSYNEQFF,TGCGCCAGCAGCCAAGATCCGAGCGGGAGCTCCTACAATGAGCAGTTCTTC
15,TRBJ2-7,few,TRBV28,TRBD1,CASRSQTGVRYEQYF,TGTGCCAGCAGATCCCAGACAGGGGTCCGGTACGAGCAGTACTTC
15,TRBJ2-4,-,TRBV11-3,-,CASSLVLGTKNIQYF,TGTGCCAGCAGCTTAGTGCTGGGGACCAAAAACATTCAGTACTTC
16,TRBJ2-3,-,TRBV10-3,TRBD2,CAISDPISGRTDTQYF,TGTGCCATCAGTGACCCTATTAGCGGGAGGACAGATACGCAGTATTTT
16,TRBJ2-3,-,TRBV24-1,TRBD2,CATSGIGAGGTDTQYF,TGTGCCACCAGTGGGATTGGGGCGGGAGGCACAGATACGCAGTATTTT
14,TRBJ2-3,-,TRBV7-3,TRBD2,CASSRGLVTDTQYF,TGTGCCAGCAGCCGAGGACTAGTTACAGATACGCAGTATTTT
14,TRBJ2-1,-,TRBV11-2,-,CASSPSVSWVEQFF,TGTGCCAGCAGCCCCTCTGTTAGTTGGGTTGAGCAGTTCTTC
16,TRBJ1-1,-,TRBV6-6,TRBD1,CASRPGQGGLNTEAFF,TGTGCCAGCAGGCCGGGACAGGGAGGGTTGAACACTGAAGCTTTCTTT
13,TRBJ2-5,-,TRBV15,-,CATRADGEETQYF,TGTGCCACCAGGGCCGACGGGGAAGAGACCCAGTACTTC
14,TRBJ2-1,-,TRBV19,TRBD1,CASGAGTGNNEQFF,TGTGCCAGTGGCGCCGGGACAGGGAACAATGAGCAGTTCTTC
11,TRBJ2-2,-,TRBV12-3/TRBV12-4,-,CASTTFGELFF,TGTGCCAGCACCACGTTCGGGGAGCTGTTTTTT
15,TRBJ1-4,-,TRBV7-2,-,CASSPDGSTNEKLFF,TGTGCCAGCAGCCCGGACGGATCAACTAATGAAAAACTGTTTTTT
12,TRBJ2-1,once,TRBV18,-,CASSPPGREQFF,TGTGCCAGCTCACCACCAGGTCGGGAGCAGTTCTTC
13,TRBJ1-4,once,TRBV9,-,CASSTGYSEKLFF,TGTGCCAGCAGCACAGGGTACAGTGAAAAACTGTTTTTT